The present TCR beta chain was sequenced within a study of blood T cell repertoires in COVID-19. Study information: Samples came from the United States, Italy and Spain, spanning acute and convalescent COVID-19. T cells, B-cell-depleted T cells, or PBMCs provided the cDNA or gDNA that served as material.

As originally analysed: From reference gene primer amplification, estimates of nucleated cell counts were derived. TCRdb's copy holds only in-frame clones and misses some; the assay was immunoSEQ multiplex PCR. V and J calls and clone size are copied from that table; D and trimming were computed from the DNA. Here the sample spans more than 55,000 clones, almost 90% being singletons. The CDR3 contains 14 residues. V shed 1 base and J shed 2 bases, with 9 bases lying between them. Germline V lookup: CDR1 SGHNT, CDR2 YYREEE (reference sequence). The material sequenced was peripheral blood. The rearrangement joins TRBV5-4 to TRBJ2-5, with D unresolved. This TCR was recovered from a man in his fifties or sixties with acute or convalescent COVID-19. The CDR3 protein is CASSLYSSQETQYF. As DNA, the CDR3 is TGTGCCAGCAGCTTGTATTCCAGTCAAGAGACCCAGTACTTC.